Given below is one TCR beta chain in context. TCRdb re-called the RT-PCR reads with MiXCR, one entry per CDR3 protein. This sample carries roughly 180,000 distinct CDR3 sequences, 9.2% of them seen once, and the ten largest clones take roughly a tenth. The data were taken from a study of response to subunit inactivated influenza vaccine. From germline, CDR1 is MNHEY and CDR2 SVGAGI. The ends lost 0 bases at V and 14 bases at J; junction bases unmatched: 7. The CDR3 totals 14 residues. The V and J genes are TRBV6-5 and TRBJ2-1; 10 nucleotides match TRBD1. Here the sequenced sample was non-naive T cells sorted from PBMCs, taken on the day of vaccination. The clonotype comes from a man in his fifties or sixties who received an inactivated influenza vaccine. CDR3 loop: CASSYSLADRGKFF. The CDR3 DNA reads as TGTGCCAGCAGTTACTCTTTGGCGGACAGGGGGAAGTTCTTC.